These 7 T cell receptor beta chains originate from one sample sequenced in a study of blood T cell repertoires in COVID-19. Data came from immunoSEQ multiplex PCR; TCRdb stores just in-frame clones and leaves some out. The table includes about 100,000 clones, about nine tenths detected once. The sequencing sample was made of peripheral blood. These receptors originate from a middle-aged man with active COVID-19.

This clone showed up just once. The chain couples TRBV3-1 (or the pseudogene TRBV3-2) to TRBJ2-4; 8 bases agree with TRBD2. Germline lookup yields CDR1 LGHDT and CDR2 YNNKEL (reference sequence). This CDR3 is 20 amino acids long. V trimming: 4 bases; J trimming: 2 bases; junction bases outside the gene matches: 19. This chain's CDR3 is CASSRTGLDNIPGTKNIQYF. The CDR3 DNA reads TGTGCCAGCAGCCGGACGGGACTAGACAACATACCCGGGACCAAAAACATTCAGTACTTC.

V gene TRBV18 combines with J gene TRBJ2-5, with 7 bases that match TRBD1. The germline V gene has CDR1 KGHSH and CDR2 LQKENI. The V segment lost 0 bases and the J segment 3 bases; nucleotides outside the gene matches: 1. The CDR3 is made up of 14 amino acids. CDR3 loop: CASSPPGQKETQYF. The CDR3 DNA is TGTGCCAGCTCACCACCGGGACAGAAAGAGACCCAGTACTTC.

The chain recombines TRBV3-1 (or the pseudogene TRBV3-2) with TRBJ1-1, with D uncertain. With 6 bases removed from V and 1 base from J, the gap between germline ends came to 9 bases. Germline values: CDR1 LGHDT, CDR2 YNNKEL (reference sequence). This CDR3 is 13 amino acids long. CDR3 region: CASSHAQNTEAFF. CDR3 nucleotide sequence: TGTGCCAGCAGTCACGCACAGAACACTGAAGCTTTCTTT.

The chain employs TRBV19 and TRBJ1-1; no firm D call. V was cut by 7 bases and J by 4 bases, with 13 bases left in between. The length of the CDR3 is 13 residues. In germline, CDR1 is LNHDA, CDR2 SQIVND (reference sequence). CDR3 DNA: TGTGCCAGTACAACCCTACCGGGCACTGAAGCTTTCTTT. This encodes CASTTLPGTEAFF.

The chain carries TRBV3-1 (or the pseudogene TRBV3-2) and TRBJ1-3; D may be TRBD1 (6 bases). The germline gives CDR1 LGHDT, CDR2 YNNKEL (reference sequence). V dropped 3 bases and J dropped 5 bases, with 11 bases sitting between them. The CDR3 sequence is 14 residues long. CDR3 DNA: TGTGCCAGCAGCCAGACGGGGGGCAGAAACACCATATATTTT. It encodes CASSQTGGRNTIYF.

This chain links TRBV19 with TRBJ2-2; TRBD2 matches 7 bases. Trimming cost V 6 bases and J 6 bases; bases outside gene matches: 4. The length of the CDR3 is 13 residues. Germline CDR1 and CDR2: LNHDA and SQIVND (reference sequence). The DNA for the CDR3 is TGTGCCAGTAGCTGGGGAGGGCCCGGGGAGCTGTTTTTT. This encodes CASSWGGPGELFF.

The chain combines TRBV5-1 with TRBJ1-1; TRBD1 matches at 7 bases. J was trimmed by 6 bases and V by 4 bases; bases with no gene match: 9. CDR3 length equals 14 residues. Germline CDR1 reads SGHRS; CDR2 reads YFSETQ. The CDR3 nucleotides read TGCGCCAGCAGCACCCGGGACAGCACGGCTGAAGCTTTCTTT. Its protein product is CASSTRDSTAEAFF.